This T cell receptor (beta chain) is from a study of response to subunit inactivated influenza vaccine. Regarding the study as a whole: Few new T cells, the authors suggested, are recruited by each seasonal influenza vaccination.

This clonotype was seen a few times. Its antigen is still unknown. In TCRdb, the RT-PCR reads were re-called with MiXCR into one record per CDR3 protein. The data show hundreds of thousands of distinct CDR3 sequences, about 25% seen once. The V end was cut by 2 bases, the J end by 0 bases, with 11 bases between. The CDR3 contains 15 residues. Germline values: CDR1 DFQATT, CDR2 SNEGSKA (reference sequence). This chain links TRBV20-1 with TRBJ1-5; D might be TRBD1 (6 bases). The TCR comes from a middle-aged man who received an inactivated influenza vaccine. The sequencing used CD4+ T cells sorted from PBMCs, collected more than 4 days after vaccination. The CDR3 sequence: CSARSDSYSNQPQHF. CDR3 in DNA: TGCAGTGCTAGATCGGACAGTTATAGCAATCAGCCCCAGCATTTT.